This T cell receptor (beta chain) was sequenced in a study of T-cell memory formation after mild COVID-19. Study background: Clusters were largely donor specific. Study results and caveats: Clones shrinking between day 15 and 85 showed a balanced CD4/CD8 split, and those that grew later tilted toward CD4+.

Germline V gene lookup returns CDR1 MNHEY and CDR2 SVGAGI. There are 13 residues in the CDR3. V was pared by 6 bases and J by 4 bases, with 12 bases between. TCR alpha and TCR beta cDNA libraries carrying sample barcodes and UMIs were produced by 5'RACE using constant-segment primers. TCRdb analysed the 5' RACE reads with MiXCR anew, one entry per CDR3 protein. The sample lists 400,000 or so distinct CDR3 sequences, over 20% occurring once. Points on this clonotype: Its specificity is unknown.

Sequencing used PBMCs or a T cell subset sorted from them (not recorded which). This chain joins TRBV6-5 and TRBJ1-1, with D unresolved. This TCR was sampled from an adult woman who had mild COVID-19 (a few samples of this study predate the infection). Cell type and time point are not known. CDR3: CASSPKLGTEAFF. CDR3 sequence (DNA): TGTGCCAGCAGCCCCAAGTTGGGCACTGAAGCTTTCTTT.